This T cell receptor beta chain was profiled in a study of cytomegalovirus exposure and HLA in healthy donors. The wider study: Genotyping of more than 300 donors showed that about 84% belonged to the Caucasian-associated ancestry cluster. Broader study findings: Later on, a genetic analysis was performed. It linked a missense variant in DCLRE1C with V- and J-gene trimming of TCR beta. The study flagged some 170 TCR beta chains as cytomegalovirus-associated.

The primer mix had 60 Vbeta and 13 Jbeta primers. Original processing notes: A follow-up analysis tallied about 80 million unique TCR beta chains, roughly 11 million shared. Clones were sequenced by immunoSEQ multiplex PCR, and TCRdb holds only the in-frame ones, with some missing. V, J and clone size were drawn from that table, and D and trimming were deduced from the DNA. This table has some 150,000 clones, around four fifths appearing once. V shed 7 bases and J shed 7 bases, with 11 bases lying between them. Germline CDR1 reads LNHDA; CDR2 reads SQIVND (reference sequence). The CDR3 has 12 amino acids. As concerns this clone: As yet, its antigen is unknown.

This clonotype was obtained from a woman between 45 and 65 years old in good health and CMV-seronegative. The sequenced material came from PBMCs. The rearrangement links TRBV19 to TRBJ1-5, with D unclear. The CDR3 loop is CASTIGVQPQHF. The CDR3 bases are TGTGCCAGTACTATCGGGGTGCAGCCCCAGCATTTT.